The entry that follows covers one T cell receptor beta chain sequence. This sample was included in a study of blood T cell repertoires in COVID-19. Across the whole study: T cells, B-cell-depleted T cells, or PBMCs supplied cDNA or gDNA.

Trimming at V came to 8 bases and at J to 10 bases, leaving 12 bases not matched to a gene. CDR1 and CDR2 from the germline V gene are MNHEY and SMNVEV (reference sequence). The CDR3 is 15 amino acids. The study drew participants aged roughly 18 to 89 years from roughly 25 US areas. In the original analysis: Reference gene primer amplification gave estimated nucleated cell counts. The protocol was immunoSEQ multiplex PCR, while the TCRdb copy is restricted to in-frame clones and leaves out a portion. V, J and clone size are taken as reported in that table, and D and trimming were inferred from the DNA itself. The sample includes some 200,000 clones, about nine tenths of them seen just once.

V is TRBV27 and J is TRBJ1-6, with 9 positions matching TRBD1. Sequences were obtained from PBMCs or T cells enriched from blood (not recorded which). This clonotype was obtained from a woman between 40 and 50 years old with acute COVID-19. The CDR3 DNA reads TGTGCCAGCGGATTCGGAGGGACAGGGCTGTCACCCCTCCACTTT. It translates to CASGFGGTGLSPLHF.